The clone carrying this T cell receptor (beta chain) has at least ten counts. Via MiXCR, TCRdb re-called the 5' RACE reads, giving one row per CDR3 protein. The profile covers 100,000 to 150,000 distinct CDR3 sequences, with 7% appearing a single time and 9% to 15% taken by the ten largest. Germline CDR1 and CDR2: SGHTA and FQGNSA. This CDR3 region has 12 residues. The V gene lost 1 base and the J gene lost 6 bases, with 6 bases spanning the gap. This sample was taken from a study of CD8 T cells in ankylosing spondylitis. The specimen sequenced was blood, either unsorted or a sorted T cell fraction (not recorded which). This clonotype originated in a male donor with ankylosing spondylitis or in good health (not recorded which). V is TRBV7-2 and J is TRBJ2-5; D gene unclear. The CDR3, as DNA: TGTGCCAGCAGCTTAGTGAAGAAGACCCAGTACTTC. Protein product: CASSLVKKTQYF.